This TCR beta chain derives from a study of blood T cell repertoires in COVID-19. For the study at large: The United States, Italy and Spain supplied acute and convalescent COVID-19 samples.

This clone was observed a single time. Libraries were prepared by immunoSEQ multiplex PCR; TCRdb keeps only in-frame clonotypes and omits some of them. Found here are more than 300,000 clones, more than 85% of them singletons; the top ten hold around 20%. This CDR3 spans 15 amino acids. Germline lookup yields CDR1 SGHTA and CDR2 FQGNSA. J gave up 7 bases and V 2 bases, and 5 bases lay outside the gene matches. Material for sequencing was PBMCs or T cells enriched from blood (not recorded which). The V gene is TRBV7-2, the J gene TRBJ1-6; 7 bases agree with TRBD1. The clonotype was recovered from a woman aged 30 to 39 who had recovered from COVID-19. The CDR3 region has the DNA TGTGCCAGCAGCTTACTAGACAGGGAGAATTCACCCCTCCACTTT. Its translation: CASSLLDRENSPLHF.